A selection of T cell receptor beta chains follows, all from one sample in a study of blood T cell repertoires in COVID-19. Using immunoSEQ multiplex PCR, the repertoire was profiled, and TCRdb retains in-frame clones only, with some absent. The sample carries 17,000 or so clones, approximately 86% recorded once. Material for sequencing was peripheral blood. All receptors derive from a middle-aged man with active COVID-19. The CDR3 runs from the conserved cysteine through the conserved F or W. The order of the fields is J gene, V gene, D gene, clone size, CDR3 protein, CDR3 DNA. A D gene is named only where the DNA matches it firmly. Rows give clone size only sometimes, using once, few, many, or a class for an expanded clone.

J: TRBJ2-4
V: TRBV6-5
D: NA
size: NA
CDR3: CASSLGGSGRQQYF
DNA: TGTGCCAGCAGCCTTGGGGGGAGCGGAAGACAACAGTACTTC

J: TRBJ1-5
V: TRBV27
D: TRBD1
size: NA
CDR3: CASRTTGGNQPQHF
DNA: TGTGCCAGCAGAACGACAGGGGGCAATCAGCCCCAGCATTTT

J: TRBJ1-2
V: TRBV18
D: TRBD1
size: once
CDR3: CASSSTPGTGDYGYTF
DNA: TGTGCCAGCTCATCTACCCCCGGGACAGGGGACTATGGCTACACCTTC

J: TRBJ2-3
V: TRBV5-1
D: TRBD1
size: NA
CDR3: CASSPPGGYSTDTQYF
DNA: TGCGCCAGCAGCCCCCCAGGGGGCTATAGCACAGATACGCAGTATTTT

J: TRBJ1-3
V: TRBV3-1/TRBV3-2
D: TRBD1
size: NA
CDR3: CASSQFEGQGNTIYF
DNA: TGTGCCAGCAGCCAGTTTGAGGGACAGGGAAACACCATATATTTT

J: TRBJ2-5
V: TRBV11-2
D: NA
size: NA
CDR3: CASSRTGGDQETQYF
DNA: TGTGCCAGCAGCAGGACAGGCGGGGACCAAGAGACCCAGTACTTC

J: TRBJ1-2
V: TRBV2
D: TRBD1
size: NA
CDR3: CASSVGQAGGYTF
DNA: TGTGCCAGCAGCGTCGGACAGGCGGGCGGCTACACCTTC

J: TRBJ2-7
V: TRBV29-1
D: TRBD1
size: NA
CDR3: CSVEERNRGTYEQYF
DNA: TGCAGCGTTGAAGAAAGGAACAGGGGTACCTACGAGCAGTACTTC

J: TRBJ2-3
V: TRBV5-4
D: TRBD2
size: NA
CDR3: CASSLVGIAGADTQYF
DNA: TGTGCCAGCAGCTTGGTAGGGATAGCGGGAGCAGATACGCAGTATTTT

J: TRBJ2-7
V: TRBV3-1/TRBV3-2
D: NA
size: once
CDR3: CASSQSARADEQYF
DNA: TGTGCCAGCAGCCAGTCTGCCAGGGCCGACGAGCAGTACTTC

J: TRBJ2-7
V: TRBV4-1
D: TRBD2
size: NA
CDR3: CASSQYPRAGSYEQYF
DNA: TGCGCCAGCAGCCAATACCCTAGAGCGGGATCCTACGAGCAGTACTTC

J: TRBJ2-3
V: TRBV30
D: NA
size: NA
CDR3: CAWSVGAATDTQYF
DNA: TGTGCCTGGAGTGTAGGGGCGGCCACAGATACGCAGTATTTT

J: TRBJ2-1
V: TRBV27
D: TRBD2
size: NA
CDR3: CASSSSGTSGRTYNEQFF
DNA: TGTGCCAGCAGTTCCTCCGGGACTAGCGGGAGGACCTACAATGAGCAGTTCTTC

J: TRBJ2-4
V: TRBV28
D: TRBD1
size: NA
CDR3: CASRPTGVKNIQYF
DNA: TGTGCCAGCAGACCGACAGGGGTCAAAAACATTCAGTACTTC

J: TRBJ2-5
V: TRBV4-1
D: NA
size: NA
CDR3: CASSLGGLNPQETQYF
DNA: TGCGCCAGCAGCCTAGGCGGACTCAACCCCCAAGAGACCCAGTACTTC

J: TRBJ2-1
V: TRBV6-2/TRBV6-3
D: TRBD2
size: NA
CDR3: CASSRPLAGVNNEQFF
DNA: TGTGCCAGCAGCCGACCTCTAGCGGGAGTAAACAATGAGCAGTTCTTC

J: TRBJ1-1
V: TRBV19
D: TRBD1
size: NA
CDR3: CASSPGQGNTEAFF
DNA: TGTGCCAGTAGTCCTGGACAGGGTAACACTGAAGCTTTCTTT

J: TRBJ1-6
V: TRBV11-2
D: TRBD1
size: NA
CDR3: CASSLGTGPYNSPLHF
DNA: TGTGCCAGCAGCTTGGGGACAGGGCCCTATAATTCACCCCTCCACTTT

J: TRBJ1-2
V: TRBV7-8
D: NA
size: NA
CDR3: CASSLFRAAANYGYTF
DNA: TGTGCCAGCAGCCTGTTCAGGGCCGCAGCTAACTATGGCTACACCTTC

J: TRBJ2-7
V: TRBV7-2
D: NA
size: once
CDR3: CASSSGFNKDEQYF
DNA: TGTGCCAGCAGCTCAGGGTTTAATAAGGACGAGCAGTACTTC

J: TRBJ2-1
V: TRBV7-9
D: TRBD2
size: NA
CDR3: CASSLAGVYNEQFF
DNA: TGTGCCAGCAGCTTGGCGGGAGTATACAATGAGCAGTTCTTC

J: TRBJ1-5
V: TRBV3-1/TRBV3-2
D: TRBD1
size: once
CDR3: CASSRQGEGQPQHF
DNA: TGTGCCAGCAGCCGACAGGGGGAGGGTCAGCCCCAGCATTTT

J: TRBJ1-2
V: TRBV20-1
D: NA
size: NA
CDR3: CSAPGRGSYTF
DNA: TGCAGTGCCCCGGGTCGGGGGAGCTACACCTTC

J: TRBJ2-7
V: TRBV6-5
D: NA
size: once
CDR3: CASSYSGQGNYEQYF
DNA: TGTGCCAGCAGTTACTCGGGGCAGGGAAACTACGAGCAGTACTTC

J: TRBJ2-2
V: TRBV11-3
D: TRBD2
size: NA
CDR3: CASSSTSDNTGELFF
DNA: TGTGCCAGCAGCTCAACTAGCGACAACACCGGGGAGCTGTTTTTT

J: TRBJ2-3
V: TRBV24-1
D: NA
size: NA
CDR3: CATSDPAGGTDTQYF
DNA: TGTGCCACCAGTGATCCCGCGGGTGGCACAGATACGCAGTATTTT

J: TRBJ2-6
V: TRBV6-2/TRBV6-3
D: NA
size: NA
CDR3: CASSPGRDTESGANVLTF
DNA: TGTGCCAGCAGTCCCGGAAGGGACACAGAGTCTGGGGCCAACGTCCTGACTTTC

J: TRBJ2-3
V: TRBV6-5
D: NA
size: few
CDR3: CASSTSRTFTDTQYF
DNA: TGTGCCAGCAGTACTAGCCGAACCTTCACAGATACGCAGTATTTT

J: TRBJ1-5
V: TRBV19
D: NA
size: once
CDR3: CASSKQGLSNQPQHF
DNA: TGTGCCAGTAGTAAGCAGGGTCTTAGCAATCAGCCCCAGCATTTT

J: TRBJ2-1
V: TRBV5-1
D: NA
size: NA
CDR3: CASSLAGSGLYNEQFF
DNA: TGCGCCAGCAGCCTGGCGGGCAGCGGGCTCTACAATGAGCAGTTCTTC

J: TRBJ2-1
V: TRBV10-1
D: NA
size: NA
CDR3: CASSAGNEQFF
DNA: TGCGCCAGCAGTGCAGGCAATGAGCAGTTCTTC

J: TRBJ2-7
V: TRBV28
D: TRBD1
size: NA
CDR3: CASSRRGHSYEQYF
DNA: TGTGCCAGCAGTCGCAGGGGGCACTCCTACGAGCAGTACTTC

J: TRBJ2-1
V: TRBV29-1
D: TRBD2
size: NA
CDR3: CSGRLAGVEQFF
DNA: TGCAGCGGTAGACTCGCGGGAGTTGAGCAGTTCTTC

J: TRBJ2-5
V: TRBV11-2
D: TRBD2
size: NA
CDR3: CASSRTGGDQETQYF
DNA: TGTGCCAGCAGCCGGACGGGAGGGGACCAAGAGACCCAGTACTTC

J: TRBJ1-3
V: TRBV18
D: TRBD1
size: NA
CDR3: CASSQSGTVKNTIYF
DNA: TGTGCCAGCTCTCAATCCGGGACAGTCAAGAACACCATATATTTT

J: TRBJ2-2
V: TRBV13
D: TRBD2
size: NA
CDR3: CASSWGLDNSGELFF
DNA: TGTGCCAGCAGCTGGGGACTAGATAATTCAGGGGAGCTGTTTTTT

J: TRBJ2-3
V: TRBV11-3
D: TRBD2
size: few
CDR3: CASSLGLAGVADTQYF
DNA: TGTGCCAGCAGCCTGGGACTAGCGGGAGTTGCTGATACGCAGTATTTT

J: TRBJ1-2
V: TRBV5-1
D: NA
size: NA
CDR3: CASSSTGGSNYGYTF
DNA: TGCGCCAGCAGCTCCACGGGGGGTTCTAACTATGGCTACACCTTC

J: TRBJ2-7
V: TRBV5-1
D: NA
size: NA
CDR3: CASSLAGRGIDEQYF
DNA: TGCGCCAGCAGCTTGGCTGGCAGGGGAATCGACGAGCAGTACTTC